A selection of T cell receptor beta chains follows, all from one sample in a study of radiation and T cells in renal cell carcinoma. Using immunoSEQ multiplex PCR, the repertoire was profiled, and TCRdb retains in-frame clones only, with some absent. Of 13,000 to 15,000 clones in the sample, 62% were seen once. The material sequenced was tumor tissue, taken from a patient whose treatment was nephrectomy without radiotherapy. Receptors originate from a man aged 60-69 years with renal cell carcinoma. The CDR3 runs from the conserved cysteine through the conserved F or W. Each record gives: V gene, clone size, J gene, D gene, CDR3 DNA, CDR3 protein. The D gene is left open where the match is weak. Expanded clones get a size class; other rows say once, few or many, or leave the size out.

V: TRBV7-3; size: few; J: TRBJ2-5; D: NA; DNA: TGTGCCAGCAGCTTAAATAGGGCAGGTCAAGAGACCCAGTACTTC; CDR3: CASSLNRAGQETQYF
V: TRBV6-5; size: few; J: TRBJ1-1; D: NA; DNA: TGTGCCAGCAGTTACTTGCAACACACTGAAGCTTTCTTT; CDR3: CASSYLQHTEAFF
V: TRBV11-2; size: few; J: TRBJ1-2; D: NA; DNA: TGTGCCAGCAGCCCTATATGGTTGCAGGGTCGAGTTGGCTACACCTTC; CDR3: CASSPIWLQGRVGYTF
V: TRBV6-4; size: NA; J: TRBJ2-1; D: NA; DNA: TGTGCCAGCAGCGCCACGGCGGGGGCTACGGATGAGCAGTTCTTC; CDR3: CASSATAGATDEQFF
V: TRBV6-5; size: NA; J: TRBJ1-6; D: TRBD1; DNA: TGTGCCAGCAGTTACGACAGGGGCGTCCCCCATTCACCCCTCCACTTT; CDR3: CASSYDRGVPHSPLHF
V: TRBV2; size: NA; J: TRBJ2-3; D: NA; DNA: TGTGCCAGCAGTGAGAGGGACATTCGGACGCAGTATTTT; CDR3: CASSERDIRTQYF
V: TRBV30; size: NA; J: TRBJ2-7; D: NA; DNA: TGTGCCTGGAGTGTACCGGGACAAAAGAATATCTACGAGCAGTACTTC; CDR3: CAWSVPGQKNIYEQYF
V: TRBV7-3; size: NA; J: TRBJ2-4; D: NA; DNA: TGTGCCAGCAGTCCCGGGCCGGAAAACATTCAGTACTTC; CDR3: CASSPGPENIQYF
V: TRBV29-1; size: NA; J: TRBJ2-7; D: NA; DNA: TGCAGCGTTGATTCAGGCTCCTACGAGCAGTACTTC; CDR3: CSVDSGSYEQYF
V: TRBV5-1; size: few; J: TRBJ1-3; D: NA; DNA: TGCGCCAGCAGCGTACAGGGTAGTTTTGGAAACACCATATATTTT; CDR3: CASSVQGSFGNTIYF
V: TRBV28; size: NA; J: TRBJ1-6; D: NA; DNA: TGTGCCAGCAGTTTAGGTCAGCCTAATTCACCCCTCCACTTT; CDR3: CASSLGQPNSPLHF
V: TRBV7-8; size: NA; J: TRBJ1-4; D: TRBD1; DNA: TGTGCCAGCAGCTTAGGATTGAGACAGGGGGCTGAAAAACTGTTTTTT; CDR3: CASSLGLRQGAEKLFF
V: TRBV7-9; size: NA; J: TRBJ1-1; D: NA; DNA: TGTGCCAGCAGCCCAGTACCCGAATGGGCTTTCTTT; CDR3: CASSPVPEWAFF
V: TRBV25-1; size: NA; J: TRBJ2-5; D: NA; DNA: TGTGCCAGCAGTGAATATAAGATGTACCAAGAGACCCAGTACTTC; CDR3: CASSEYKMYQETQYF
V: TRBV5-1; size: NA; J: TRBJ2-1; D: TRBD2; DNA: TGCGCCAGCAGCTTGGGACTAGCGGGTTACAATGAGCAGTTCTTC; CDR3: CASSLGLAGYNEQFF
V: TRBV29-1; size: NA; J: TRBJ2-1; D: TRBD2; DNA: TGCAGCGTCCACCGGGGGGTCTCCTACAATGAGCAGTTCTTC; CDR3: CSVHRGVSYNEQFF
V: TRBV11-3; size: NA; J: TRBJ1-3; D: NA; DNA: TGTGCCAGCAGCTTTGGGGAGAACACCATATATTTT; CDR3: CASSFGENTIYF
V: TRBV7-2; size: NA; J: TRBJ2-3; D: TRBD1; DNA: TGTGCCAGCAGCTTTCTTGGACAGGGGGCGTCAGATACGCAGTATTTT; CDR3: CASSFLGQGASDTQYF
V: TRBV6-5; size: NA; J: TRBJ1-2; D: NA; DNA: TGTGCCAGCAGTTTCAGGACAACCCCATCCGGCTACACCTTC; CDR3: CASSFRTTPSGYTF
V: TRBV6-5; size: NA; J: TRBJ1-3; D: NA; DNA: TGTGCCAGCACAGGGGTTGACTCGGGAAACACCATATATTTT; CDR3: CASTGVDSGNTIYF
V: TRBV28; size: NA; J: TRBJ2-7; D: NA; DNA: TGTGCCAGCAGTAGGGGGAGGGATCCCAGTGGCGAGCAGTACTTC; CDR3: CASSRGRDPSGEQYF
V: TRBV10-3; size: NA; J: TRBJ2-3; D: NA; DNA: TGTGCCACCGCCGGCGATACGCAGTATTTT; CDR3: CATAGDTQYF
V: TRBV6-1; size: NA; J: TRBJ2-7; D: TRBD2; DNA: TGTGCCAGCAGTTTCGGACTAGCGGCCTACGAGCAGTACTTC; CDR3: CASSFGLAAYEQYF
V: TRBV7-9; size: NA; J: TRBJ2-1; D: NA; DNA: TGTGCCAGCAGCTTGGGTGTATGGGACGAGCAGTTCTTC; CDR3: CASSLGVWDEQFF
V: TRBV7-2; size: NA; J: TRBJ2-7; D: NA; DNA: TGTGCCAGCAGCTTAGAGGCGGAATACGAGCAGTACTTC; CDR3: CASSLEAEYEQYF
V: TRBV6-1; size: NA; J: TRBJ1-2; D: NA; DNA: TGTGCCAGCAATTATGATTACTATGGCTACACCTTC; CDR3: CASNYDYYGYTF
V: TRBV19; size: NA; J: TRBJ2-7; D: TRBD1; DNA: TGTGCCAGTAGTATAAATAAGGGGACAGGGGAGATGGGCGAGCAGTACTTC; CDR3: CASSINKGTGEMGEQYF
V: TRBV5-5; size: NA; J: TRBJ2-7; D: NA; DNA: TGTGCCAGCACCTCGGCGGGGGCGAGCTCCTACGAGCAGTACTTC; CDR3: CASTSAGASSYEQYF
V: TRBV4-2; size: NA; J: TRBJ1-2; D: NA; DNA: TGTGCCAGCAGCTTGGACAGAGGGAACTATGGCTACACCTTC; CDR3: CASSLDRGNYGYTF
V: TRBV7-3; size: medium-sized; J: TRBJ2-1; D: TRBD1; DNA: TGTGCCAGCAGCTTAGGGACAGGGGGCAATGAGCAGTTCTTC; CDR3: CASSLGTGGNEQFF
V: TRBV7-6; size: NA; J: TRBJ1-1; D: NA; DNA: TGTGCCAGCAGCCCCTATCCGGGAGAGAACACTGAAGCTTTCTTT; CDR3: CASSPYPGENTEAFF
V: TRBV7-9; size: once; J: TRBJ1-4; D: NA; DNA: TGTGCCAGCAGCTTCCAAGGACAGCGCCTTGGGGAAAAACTGTTTTTT; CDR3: CASSFQGQRLGEKLFF
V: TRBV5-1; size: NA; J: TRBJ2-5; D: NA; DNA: TGCGCCAGCAGCTCCTCGTACCAAGAGACCCAGTACTTC; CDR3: CASSSSYQETQYF
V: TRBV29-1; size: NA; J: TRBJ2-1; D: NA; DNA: TGCAGCGTTGAAGTCGCGACGGCCTTAGTGCAGTTCTTC; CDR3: CSVEVATALVQFF
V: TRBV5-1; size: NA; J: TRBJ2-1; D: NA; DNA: TGCGCCAGCAGCTTGGAGGCGGGGACTTACAATGAGCAGTTCTTC; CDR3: CASSLEAGTYNEQFF
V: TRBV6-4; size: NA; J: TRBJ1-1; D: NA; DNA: TGTGCCAGCAGTGAGACGGGACATAAAAGCGCTGAAGCTTTCTTT; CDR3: CASSETGHKSAEAFF
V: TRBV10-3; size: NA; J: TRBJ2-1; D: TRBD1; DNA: TGTGCCATCAACGCCGGGACAGGGGGAAACAATGAGCAGTTCTTC; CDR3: CAINAGTGGNNEQFF
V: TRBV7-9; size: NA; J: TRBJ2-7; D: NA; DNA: TGTGCCAGCAGCTTCGCCTTTCACAGGGCCCCCTCCGAGCAGTACTTC; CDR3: CASSFAFHRAPSEQYF
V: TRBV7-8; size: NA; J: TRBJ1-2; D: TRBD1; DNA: TGTGCCAGCAGCAGGGGGCGGGTGACAGAAATTTTGAATGGCTACACCTTC; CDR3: CASSRGRVTEILNGYTF
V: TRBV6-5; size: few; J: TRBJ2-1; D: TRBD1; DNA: TGTGCCAGCAGGGACAGGGGTTATTTGAATGAGCAGTTCTTC; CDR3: CASRDRGYLNEQFF
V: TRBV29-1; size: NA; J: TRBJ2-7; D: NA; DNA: TGCAGCGTTGAGGACAACTCCTACGAGCAGTACTTC; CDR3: CSVEDNSYEQYF
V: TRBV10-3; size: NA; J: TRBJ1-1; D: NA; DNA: TGTGCCATCAGTGAGACCGACGGAGACACTGAAGCTTTCTTT; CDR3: CAISETDGDTEAFF
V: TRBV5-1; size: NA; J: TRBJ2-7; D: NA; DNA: TGCGCCAGCAGCTTGGCGGCAGGTGCTACCTACGAGCAGTACTTC; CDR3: CASSLAAGATYEQYF
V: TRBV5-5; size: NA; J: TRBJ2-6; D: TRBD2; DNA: TGTGCCAGCAGCTTGGCGCTAGCGGGAGGTTCTGGGGCCAACGTCCTGACTTTC; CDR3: CASSLALAGGSGANVLTF
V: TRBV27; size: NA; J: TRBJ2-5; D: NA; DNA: TGTGCCAGCCCTCCAGGCGGGGACCCTTGGGGAGCCCAGTACTTC; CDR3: CASPPGGDPWGAQYF
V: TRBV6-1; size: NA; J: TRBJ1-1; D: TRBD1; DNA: TGTGCCAGCACCCGGGACAGGGGCGGCACTGAAGCTTTCTTT; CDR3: CASTRDRGGTEAFF
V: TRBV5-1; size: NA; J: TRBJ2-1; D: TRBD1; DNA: TGCGCCAGCAGCACGCGGACAGGGCTAGGTGGGCAGTTCTTC; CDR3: CASSTRTGLGGQFF
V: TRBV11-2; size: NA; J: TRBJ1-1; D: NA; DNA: TGTGCCAGCAGCTTAGAGTTCACTGAAGCTTTCTTT; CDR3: CASSLEFTEAFF
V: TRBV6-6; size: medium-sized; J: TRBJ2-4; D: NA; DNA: TGTGCCAGCAGTTACGACGGAGGGGCCAAAAACATTCAGTACTTC; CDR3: CASSYDGGAKNIQYF
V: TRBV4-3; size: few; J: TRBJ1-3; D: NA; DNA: TGCGCCAGCAGCCAAGACAGGGCTGGAAACACCATATATTTT; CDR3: CASSQDRAGNTIYF